This T cell receptor beta chain was obtained from a study of cytomegalovirus exposure and HLA in healthy donors. Points from the study as a whole: Productive rates of about 87% or about 30% were seen for most TCR beta V segments in an earlier analysis. Donors were assumed by presence/absence analyses to have roughly uniform sequencing depth. 87-base-pair reads could not separate some V segments, including TRBV6-2 and TRBV6-3. Rare TCR sequences predominated, though certain public TCRs were found in many donors.

A single count supports this clone. The antigen remains undetermined. CDR1 is SGHNT, CDR2 YENEEA, per germline. The germline V and J ends were trimmed by 5 bases and 1 base, with 11 bases remaining between them. The CDR3 extends over 14 amino acids. Primers included in the PCR were 60 Vbeta and 13 Jbeta primers. TCRdb keeps only in-frame clones here, not all; method: immunoSEQ multiplex PCR. The data contain 200,000 to 300,000 clones, about four fifths of them singletons. This receptor was taken from a woman aged 40 to 49 in good health and CMV-seropositive. Sample: PBMCs. The chain recombines TRBV11-3 with TRBJ1-2; D might be TRBD1 (5 bases). This CDR3 is CASSPRARNYGYTF. The CDR3 nucleotides are TGTGCCAGCAGCCCCAGGGCCCGTAACTATGGCTACACCTTC.